The T cell receptor beta chain under discussion was sequenced for a study of response to subunit inactivated influenza vaccine. The study's findings and limits: Few additional T cells are recruited per seasonal influenza vaccination, authors suggested.

This clonotype was seen a handful of times. Antigen specificity is unknown. The CDR3 runs to 19 residues. The V gene's germline CDR1 is MNHEY and CDR2 SVGAGI. V trimming: 0 bases; J trimming: 3 bases; junction bases outside the gene matches: 16. Each CDR3 protein is one row after TCRdb ran MiXCR on the RT-PCR reads. This sample has about 480,000 distinct CDR3 sequences; less than 30% occur once, and the top ten carry 1.5% to 2%. The material was CD4+ T cells sorted from PBMCs, obtained roughly 5 days after vaccination. The receptor comes from a man aged 45-65 years who received an inactivated influenza vaccine. This chain uses TRBV6-5 with TRBJ2-7; 8 nucleotides line up with TRBD2. This CDR3 is CASSYSRTQGTRLGYEQYF. DNA for the CDR3: TGTGCCAGCAGTTACTCGCGAACCCAAGGGACTAGATTGGGCTACGAGCAGTACTTC.